Below, one TCR beta chain is given with its context. Its cognate antigen is unknown. Researchers ran the PCR with 60 Vbeta and 13 Jbeta primers. Method: immunoSEQ multiplex PCR; TCRdb's copy keeps in-frame clones and lacks some. The sample includes 150,000 to 200,000 clones, approximately 79% seen only once; the top ten take 4.4%. CDR1 SGDLS and CDR2 YYNGEE come from the germline V gene. The CDR3 runs 15 residues. V was shortened by 0 bases and J by 7 bases, with 14 bases between the two germline ends. This sample is drawn from a study of cytomegalovirus exposure and HLA in healthy donors. General study findings and limits: Specificity of a few CMV-associated chains for CMV antigens was verified in vitro.

The V call is TRBV9, the J call TRBJ2-1, with D possibly being TRBD1 (6 bases). The sequence derives from a woman aged 30 to 39 in good health and CMV-seropositive. Specimen: PBMCs. The CDR3 here is CASSVDVGAWNEQFF. The CDR3 bases are TGTGCCAGCAGCGTAGATGTGGGGGCATGGAATGAGCAGTTCTTC. Complete variable domain (other parts from reference TRBV9 and TRBJ2-1): DSGVTQTPKHLITATGQRVTLRCSPRSGDLSVYWYQQSLDQGLQFLIQYYNGEERAKGNILERFSAQQFPDLHSELNLSSLELGDSALYFCASSVDVGAWNEQFFGPGTRLTVL.